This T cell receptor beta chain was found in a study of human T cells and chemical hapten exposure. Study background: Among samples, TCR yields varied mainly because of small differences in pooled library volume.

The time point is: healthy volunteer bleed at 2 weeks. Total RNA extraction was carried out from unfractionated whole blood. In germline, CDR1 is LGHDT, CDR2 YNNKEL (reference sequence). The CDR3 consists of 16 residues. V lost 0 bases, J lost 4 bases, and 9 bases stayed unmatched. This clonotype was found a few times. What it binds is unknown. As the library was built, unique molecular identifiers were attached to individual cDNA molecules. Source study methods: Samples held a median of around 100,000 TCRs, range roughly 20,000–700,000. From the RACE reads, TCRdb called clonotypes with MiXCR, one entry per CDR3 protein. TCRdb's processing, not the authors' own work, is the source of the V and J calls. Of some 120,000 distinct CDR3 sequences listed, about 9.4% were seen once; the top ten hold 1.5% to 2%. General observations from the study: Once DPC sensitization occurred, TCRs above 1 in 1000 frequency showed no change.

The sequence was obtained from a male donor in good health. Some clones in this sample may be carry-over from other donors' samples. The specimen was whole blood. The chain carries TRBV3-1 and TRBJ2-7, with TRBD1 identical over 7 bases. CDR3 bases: TGTGCCAGCAGCCAAGATCGCGGACAGGCCTTTTACGAGCAGTACTTC. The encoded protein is CASSQDRGQAFYEQYF.